This passage covers 28 T cell receptor beta chains from one sample sequenced in a study of blood T cell repertoires in COVID-19. The protocol was immunoSEQ multiplex PCR, while the TCRdb copy is restricted to in-frame clones and leaves out a portion. The data hold approximately 31,000 clones, with 91% observed a single time. The sequenced sample consisted of peripheral blood. These receptor sequences come from a human donor with active COVID-19. The donor label of this sample is uncertain.

The chain joins TRBV28 to TRBJ1-2; D unresolved. This CDR3 region has 16 residues. CDR1 and CDR2 from the germline V gene are MDHEN and SYDVKM. V lost 2 bases to trimming and J lost 3 bases, with 16 bases between them. CDR3 sequence: CASSLPPPGLYYGYTF. In nucleotides, the CDR3 is TGTGCCAGCAGTTTACCGCCCCCGGGGTTGTACTATGGCTACACCTTC.

The chain uses TRBV5-1 and TRBJ2-5; TRBD2 matches at 13 bases. Looked up from germline, CDR1 is SGHRS and CDR2 is YFSETQ. With V trimmed by 2 bases and J by 4 bases, 8 bases remained unmatched. CDR3 length: 17 residues. The CDR3 protein is CASSFTSGGAPRETQYF. In DNA, the CDR3 is TGCGCCAGCAGCTTTACTAGCGGGGGGGCCCCCAGAGAGACCCAGTACTTC.

The chain is built from TRBV24-1 and TRBJ2-3, with 10 bases lining up with TRBD2. This CDR3 region has 15 residues. Germline V gives CDR1 KGHDR, CDR2 SFDVKD. Trimming removed 4 bases from V and 6 bases from J; junction bases left unmatched: 6. The chain's CDR3 is CATSEPAGGLDTQYF. The CDR3 nucleotides read TGTGCCACCAGTGAACCAGCGGGGGGGTTGGATACGCAGTATTTT.

This chain uses TRBV5-4 with TRBJ2-1; D may be TRBD2 (6 bases). CDR1 is SGHNT and CDR2 is YYREEE in the germline V gene (reference sequence). The CDR3 is made up of 13 amino acids. V was shortened by 4 bases and J by 4 bases, with 9 bases between the two germline ends. The CDR3 nucleotides are TGTGCCAGCAGCGGCGGGACTTACAATGAGCAGTTCTTC. Amino acid sequence: CASSGGTYNEQFF.

This clone was picked up one time. The J gene is TRBJ1-6, the V gene TRBV28; D is undetermined. The V gene lost 5 bases and the J gene lost 9 bases, with 14 bases spanning the gap. CDR1 is MDHEN, CDR2 SYDVKM, per germline. This CDR3 spans 14 amino acids. CDR3 nucleotide sequence: TGTGCCAGCAGTCAGGACGCCAGCGGTTCACCCCTCCACTTT. Its translation: CASSQDASGSPLHF.

The V gene is TRBV7-9, the J gene TRBJ2-1; D is perhaps TRBD2 (6 bases). Germline V CDR1 and CDR2: SEHNR, FQNEAQ (reference sequence). V was shortened by 5 bases and J by 7 bases, with 21 bases between the two germline ends. This CDR3 contains 16 residues. CDR3 in amino acids: CASSPSRGSGRNEQFF. As DNA, the CDR3 is TGTGCCAGCAGCCCCTCGAGGGGTAGCGGCAGGAATGAGCAGTTCTTC.

Only a few counts were recorded for this clone. The CDR3 protein is CASSLGGSPLHF. The CDR3 nucleotides read TGTGCCAGCAGCCTGGGGGGATCACCCCTCCACTTT. J is TRBJ1-6 and V is TRBV9, with D tentatively TRBD1 (5 bases). There are 12 residues in the CDR3. Germline CDR1 reads SGDLS; CDR2 reads YYNGEE. Between the trimmed V and J ends, which lost 4 bases and 10 bases, there was a span of 9 bases.

This rearrangement joins TRBV7-2 to TRBJ2-3, with D perhaps matching TRBD2 (5 bases). Between the trimmed V and J ends, which lost 2 bases and 6 bases, there was a span of 9 bases. This CDR3 comprises 13 residues. Germline lookup yields CDR1 SGHTA and CDR2 FQGNSA. CDR3 loop: CASSLHWEDTQYF. The CDR3 region has the DNA TGTGCCAGCAGCTTACATTGGGAGGATACGCAGTATTTT.

The chain couples TRBV2 to TRBJ1-2; 7 bases map to TRBD1. Trimming at V came to 8 bases and at J to 1 base, leaving 13 bases not matched to a gene. Germline lookup yields CDR1 SNHLY and CDR2 FYNNEI. This CDR3 spans 16 amino acids. The CDR3, as DNA: TGTGCCAGCTCGACAGGGTTTGAACTCCTTAACTATGGCTACACCTTC. Amino acids: CASSTGFELLNYGYTF.

This chain joins TRBV3-1 (or the pseudogene TRBV3-2) and TRBJ1-2; 11 positions match TRBD1. The germline CDR1 and CDR2 sequences are LGHDT and YNNKEL (reference sequence). V was clipped by 4 bases and J by 8 bases; unmatched bases: 0. This CDR3 is built from 12 residues. Written as DNA, the CDR3 is TGTGCCAGCAGCCGGACAGGGGGCGGCTACACCTTC. Its protein product is CASSRTGGGYTF.

This clone was seen only once. The chain uses TRBV27 and TRBJ1-2; TRBD1 agrees at 8 bases. The CDR3 loop spans 16 amino acids. The germline V gene encodes CDR1 MNHEY and CDR2 SMNVEV (reference sequence). Unmatched junction bases numbered 8, after V lost 4 bases and J lost 1 base. The CDR3: CASSSYQGAINYGYTF. Written as DNA, the CDR3 is TGTGCCAGCAGTTCTTACCAGGGGGCGATTAACTATGGCTACACCTTC.

This chain uses TRBV1 with TRBJ2-7; the table calls TRBD1, which could not be checked here. TRBV1 is shown as a pseudogene. CDR3 length: 14 residues. The CDR3 is CTSSPTGGVYEQYF. In DNA, the CDR3 is TGCACCAGCAGCCCCACAGGGGGGGTGTACGAGCAGTACTTC.

V is TRBV30 and J is TRBJ2-3, with 7 bases that match TRBD1. The germline CDR1 and CDR2 sequences are GTSNPN and SVGIG (reference sequence). J gave up 5 bases and V 2 bases, and 4 bases lay outside the gene matches. The CDR3 covers 13 residues. The CDR3 DNA sequence: TGTGCCTGGAGTAAACAGGGGAAAGATACGCAGTATTTT. It yields the protein CAWSKQGKDTQYF.

This clone was seen just once. The CDR3 sequence is CASSLTGNTEAFF. The CDR3 bases are TGTGCCAGCAGTTTAACAGGGAACACTGAAGCTTTCTTT. This sequence joins TRBV27 and TRBJ1-1; perhaps TRBD1 as D (5 bases). Germline V gene lookup returns CDR1 MNHEY and CDR2 SMNVEV (reference sequence). The length of the CDR3 is 13 residues. V lost 2 bases, J lost 1 base, and 5 bases lay in between.

This chain links TRBV23-1 with TRBJ1-2, with D possibly being TRBD1 (6 bases). TRBV23-1 is labeled an ORF, and its function is uncertain. V lost 0 bases to trimming and J lost 5 bases, with 16 bases between them. The CDR3 loop spans 16 amino acids. CDR3 protein: CASSQSCPGADYGYTF. CDR3 nucleotides: TGCGCCAGCAGTCAATCGTGCCCAGGGGCGGATTATGGCTACACCTTC.

The rearrangement joins TRBV5-1 to TRBJ1-2, with 9 bases matching TRBD1. From germline, CDR1 is SGHRS and CDR2 YFSETQ. After removal of 5 bases from V and 4 bases from J, the junction contained 6 bases not matched to a gene. The CDR3 is made up of 14 amino acids. The CDR3 nucleotides read TGCGCCAGCAGGAACACAGGGGGCGCCTATGGCTACACCTTC. This codes for CASRNTGGAYGYTF.

The rearrangement joins TRBV7-2 to TRBJ1-2; no definite D call. The ends were cut back, 2 bases at V and 0 bases at J, with 13 bases in the middle. CDR1 SGHTA and CDR2 FQGNSA come from the germline V gene. The CDR3 covers 16 residues. CDR3 loop: CASSLRKFSSNYGYTF. The DNA of the CDR3 is TGTGCCAGCAGCTTAAGGAAATTTAGCTCTAACTATGGCTACACCTTC.

In its sample, this clone was seen once. The chain uses TRBV9 and TRBJ1-2, with D maybe TRBD1 (6 bases). Germline loops: CDR1 SGDLS, CDR2 YYNGEE. Between the trimmed V and J ends, which lost 4 bases and 1 base, there was a span of 14 bases. The CDR3 consists of 15 residues. CDR3 loop: CASSLRDTHNYGYTF. In nucleotides, the CDR3 is TGTGCCAGCAGCCTTCGGGACACCCATAACTATGGCTACACCTTC.

The V and J genes are TRBV10-3 and TRBJ2-1; 11 nucleotides match TRBD2. The CDR3 is 16 residues long. Germline lookup yields CDR1 ENHRY and CDR2 SYGVKD. V lost 4 bases to trimming and J lost 8 bases; unmatched junction nucleotides: 10. Here the CDR3 reads CAISAVLSGGGDEQFF. The DNA for the CDR3 is TGTGCCATCAGTGCGGTGCTTAGCGGGGGGGGCGATGAGCAGTTCTTC.

The chain links TRBV25-1 to TRBJ1-2, with TRBD1 matching 9 bases. The germline gives CDR1 MGHDK, CDR2 SYGVNS. The J segment lost 6 bases and the V segment lost 3 bases, leaving 8 bases of the junction unmatched. This CDR3 comprises 15 residues. The CDR3 DNA is TGTGCCAGCAGTGATATAGGGACAGGGTGGAATGGCTACACCTTC. Its translation is CASSDIGTGWNGYTF.

The chain recombines TRBV28 with TRBJ2-5, with D possibly being TRBD1 (6 bases). The germline CDR1 and CDR2 sequences are MDHEN and SYDVKM. V lost 5 bases, J lost 1 base, and 11 bases lay in between. CDR3 length: 14 amino acids. CDR3 sequence: CASSLGGPQETQYF. CDR3 nucleotide sequence: TGTGCCAGCAGTCTAGGGGGTCCCCAAGAGACCCAGTACTTC.

The chain recombines TRBV10-3 with TRBJ1-1; D is undetermined. V was pared by 6 bases and J by 0 bases, with 5 bases between. Germline V lookup: CDR1 ENHRY, CDR2 SYGVKD. The CDR3 length is 12 residues. DNA for the CDR3: TGTGCCATCAGCACACTGAACACTGAAGCTTTCTTT. This sequence encodes CAISTLNTEAFF.

V and J are TRBV5-1 and TRBJ2-5; D might be TRBD1 (5 bases). The CDR3 extends over 15 amino acids. Germline CDR1 is SGHRS and CDR2 is YFSETQ. V was cut by 0 bases and J by 4 bases, with 13 bases left in between. This CDR3 reads CASSLGQGTSETQYF. CDR3 DNA: TGCGCCAGCAGCTTGGGCCAGGGAACTTCAGAGACCCAGTACTTC.

The gene calls are TRBV13 and TRBJ1-2; tentative D call: TRBD1 (5 bases). The germline V and J ends were trimmed by 0 bases and 3 bases, with 11 bases remaining between them. Germline V CDR1 and CDR2: PRHDT, FYEKMQ (reference sequence). The CDR3 extends over 15 amino acids. In DNA form, the CDR3 reads TGTGCCAGCAGCTTAGGCCCGACAGACTACTATGGCTACACCTTC. The encoded protein is CASSLGPTDYYGYTF.

This clone has a single count. V is TRBV12-3 or TRBV12-4 and J is TRBJ2-7; D uncertain. The V and J ends lost 1 base and 3 bases respectively, with 7 bases between them. This CDR3 spans 13 amino acids. The CDR3 here is CASSLVRSYEQYF. In DNA form, the CDR3 reads TGTGCCAGCAGTTTAGTACGCAGCTACGAGCAGTACTTC.

This sequence joins TRBV28 and TRBJ2-7; perhaps TRBD1 as D (6 bases). CDR1 and CDR2 from the germline V gene are MDHEN and SYDVKM. The CDR3 runs 12 residues. Between the trimmed V and J ends, which lost 6 bases and 6 bases, there was a span of 12 bases. This CDR3 reads CASRPEGVEQYF. The DNA for the CDR3 is TGTGCCAGCAGACCTGAGGGGGTCGAGCAGTACTTC.

The V gene is TRBV5-1, the J gene TRBJ2-1; a possible D gene is TRBD2 (6 bases). Germline CDR1 is SGHRS and CDR2 is YFSETQ. V was cut by 2 bases and J by 0 bases, with 9 bases left in between. There are 15 residues in the CDR3. In nucleotides, the CDR3 is TGCGCCAGCAGCTTTGGCGGGGTCTCCTACAATGAGCAGTTCTTC. Translated: CASSFGGVSYNEQFF.

This clone was seen once. J is TRBJ2-1 and V is TRBV5-6, with 9 bases lining up with TRBD1. V was clipped by 4 bases and J by 9 bases; unmatched bases: 14. CDR1 is SGHDT, CDR2 YYEEEE, per germline. CDR3 size: 16 residues. The CDR3 reads CASSTRTGAIQGEQFF. DNA for the CDR3: TGTGCCAGCAGCACCCGGACAGGGGCCATACAAGGTGAGCAGTTCTTC.